This TCR beta chain was identified in a study of glioma-infiltrating T cells. As for this clonotype: Its antigen remains unknown. The junction departs from germline at one end; a sequencing error may be responsible.

Using RNA template, CDR3s of TCR alpha and beta were amplified with iRepertoire arm-PCR. Input was roughly 85-450 ng of tissue mRNA or PBMC total RNA. TCRdb re-derived calls from the multiplex PCR reads in MiXCR, one entry per CDR3 protein. The sample consists of approximately 100,000 distinct CDR3 sequences, around 28% of them appearing once. The CDR3 length is 12 residues. Germline loops: CDR1 LGHNT, CDR2 FRNRAP. Points from the study as a whole: Tissue-blood divergence was below expectation in non-neoplastic patients, above in gliomas.

The sequence derives from a human donor with low-grade glioma or glioblastoma, undergoing nonglioma brain surgery, or in good health (not recorded which). The sequencing input was glioma tissue, nonneoplastic brain tissue, or PBMCs (not recorded which). The gene calls are TRBV12-5 and TRBJ1-1; D not certain. The chain's CDR3 is CAIGLVTTEAFF. CDR3 DNA: TGTGCTATTGGTTTGGTCACCACTGAAGCTTTCTTT. The full variable domain, rest sourced from reference TRBV12-5 and TRBJ1-1, is DARVTQTPRHKVTEMGQEVTMRCQPILGHNTVFWYRQTMMQGLELLAYFRNRAPLDDSGMPKDRFSAEMPDATLATLKIQPSEPRDSAVYFCAIGLVTTEAFFGQGTRLTVV.